This entry lists 21 T cell receptor beta chains sequenced from one sample in a study of blood T cell repertoires in COVID-19. TCRdb's copy holds only in-frame clones and misses some; the assay was immunoSEQ multiplex PCR. The sample carries approximately 110,000 clones, around 81% recorded once. The source material was peripheral blood. The receptor set was obtained from a man older than 75 with acute or convalescent COVID-19.

The chain uses TRBV7-3 and TRBJ1-1; no firm D call. Deletions cut 5 bases from V and 2 bases from J, with 9 bases between. The CDR3 has 13 amino acids. Germline CDR1 SGHTA, CDR2 FQGTGA. Here the CDR3 DNA reads TGTGCCAGCAGCCCCGCGGTAAACACTGAAGCTTTCTTT. It codes for CASSPAVNTEAFF.

The chain combines TRBV28 with TRBJ2-3; weak D call: TRBD2 (6 bases). Germline CDR1 MDHEN, CDR2 SYDVKM. V was shortened by 5 bases and J by 8 bases, with 14 bases between the two germline ends. This CDR3 is 13 amino acids long. CDR3 in amino acids: CASSRTIQSTQYF. CDR3 coding DNA: TGTGCCAGCAGTCGGACTATACAGTCTACGCAGTATTTT.

The chain carries TRBV4-2 and TRBJ2-1, with 11 bases that match TRBD2. The CDR3 extends over 16 amino acids. V shed 2 bases, J shed 6 bases, and the junction held 6 bases outside the gene matches. Germline V gene lookup returns CDR1 LGHNA and CDR2 YNFKEQ. The CDR3 spells CASSQNLGTSGNEQFF. In DNA, the CDR3 is TGTGCCAGCAGCCAAAACCTCGGGACTAGCGGCAATGAGCAGTTCTTC.

This clone showed up just once. The chain carries TRBV7-2 and TRBJ2-5; 13 nucleotides line up with TRBD2. Germline trimming cut 5 bases from V and 5 bases from J; bases unmatched to any gene: 8. The CDR3 is 16 residues long. Germline loops: CDR1 SGHTA, CDR2 FQGNSA. CDR3 sequence (DNA): TGTGCCAGCAGCCCACCGGGACTAGCGGGATGGGAGACCCAGTACTTC. Its translation is CASSPPGLAGWETQYF. Looking up the rest from reference TRBV7-2 and TRBJ2-5 gives the full variable domain: GAGVSQSPSNKVTEKGKDVELRCDPISGHTALYWYRQSLGQGLEFLIYFQGNSAPDKSGLPSDRFSAERTGGSVSTLTIQRTQQEDSAVYLCASSPPGLAGWETQYFGPGTRLLVL.

The chain recombines TRBV5-1 with TRBJ2-3; tentative D call: TRBD2 (6 bases). Germline V gene sequence: CDR1 SGHRS, CDR2 YFSETQ. With 4 bases removed from V and 2 bases from J, the gap between germline ends came to 11 bases. CDR3 length: 14 residues. Here the CDR3 DNA reads TGCGCCAGCAGCCCGGGACTTTTCACAGATACGCAGTATTTT. Protein sequence: CASSPGLFTDTQYF.

This chain links TRBV29-1 with TRBJ2-3; possible D gene TRBD1, 7 bases. V lost 6 bases and J lost 3, with 10 bases in between. The length of the CDR3 is 12 residues. In germline, CDR1 is SQVTM, CDR2 ANQGSEA. CDR3 coding DNA: TGCAGCGTGGAGGGGGCAACAGATACGCAGTATTTT. As protein: CSVEGATDTQYF.

The DNA for the CDR3 is TGTGCCAGCAGCCAAGTCGCGGGGGCCTTCAATGAGCAGTTCTTC. This gives the protein CASSQVAGAFNEQFF. The chain carries TRBV3-1 (or the pseudogene TRBV3-2) and TRBJ2-1; a possible D gene is TRBD2 (7 bases). There are 15 residues in the CDR3. Trimming removed 1 base from V and 6 bases from J, with 13 bases in between. The germline V gene encodes CDR1 LGHDT and CDR2 YNNKEL (reference sequence).

In DNA form, the CDR3 reads TGTGCCAGCAGTGGGCAGACCCAAGAGACCCAGTACTTC. Translated, it gives CASSGQTQETQYF. This sequence joins TRBV6-2 or TRBV6-3 and TRBJ2-5, with unresolved D. The CDR3 consists of 13 residues. The germline CDR1 and CDR2 sequences are MNHEY and SVGEGT. Trimming stripped 5 bases from V and 1 base from J, with 8 bases between.

This chain uses TRBV3-1 (or the pseudogene TRBV3-2) with TRBJ1-1; 7 bases agree with TRBD1. This CDR3 contains 14 residues. Germline V lookup: CDR1 LGHDT, CDR2 YNNKEL (reference sequence). J gave up 7 bases and V 1 base, and 6 bases lay outside the gene matches. CDR3 loop: CASSQVGGAIEAFF. In DNA, the CDR3 is TGTGCCAGCAGCCAAGTAGGGGGCGCAATTGAAGCTTTCTTT.

This clone has at least ten counts. This chain joins TRBV5-4 and TRBJ2-7; maybe TRBD2 (7 bases). The CDR3 spans 15 residues. Germline CDR1 is SGHNT and CDR2 is YYREEE (reference sequence). The V gene lost 2 bases and the J gene lost 2 bases, with 14 bases spanning the gap. CDR3 protein: CASSFSSRGPYEQYF. In DNA form, the CDR3 reads TGTGCCAGCAGCTTTTCCTCGCGGGGGCCCTACGAGCAGTACTTC.

The V and J genes are TRBV7-2 and TRBJ1-4; 8 bases are a match to TRBD1. Per germline, CDR1 SGHTA and CDR2 FQGNSA. CDR3 length equals 15 residues. J was trimmed by 7 bases and V by 1 base; bases with no gene match: 5. CDR3 loop: CASSLGGQDFEKLFF. CDR3 DNA: TGTGCCAGCAGCTTAGGGGGACAGGACTTTGAAAAACTGTTTTTT.

The rearrangement joins TRBV4-2 to TRBJ1-5; 7 positions match TRBD1. Per the germline V gene, CDR1 is LGHNA and CDR2 is YNFKEQ. The CDR3 spans 17 residues. The V and J ends lost 0 bases and 2 bases, in that order; junction bases with no gene match: 7. The CDR3 nucleotides are TGTGCCAGCAGCCAAGAGGGAGGCACAGGGGGCAATCAGCCCCAGCATTTT. Its protein is CASSQEGGTGGNQPQHF.

This rearrangement joins TRBV30 to TRBJ2-1; 14 bases are a match to TRBD2. The CDR3 totals 14 residues. CDR1 is GTSNPN and CDR2 is SVGIG in the germline V gene (reference sequence). The V segment lost 1 base and the J segment 7 bases; nucleotides outside the gene matches: 0. The CDR3 DNA follows: TGTGCCTGGAGTGGACTAGCGGGAGGGAATGAGCAGTTCTTC. It encodes CAWSGLAGGNEQFF.

The V and J genes are TRBV3-1 (or the pseudogene TRBV3-2) and TRBJ2-3; 8 nucleotides agree with TRBD2. This CDR3 spans 17 amino acids. Germline-derived CDR1 and CDR2 are LGHDT and YNNKEL (reference sequence). V shed 1 base and J 4 bases; nucleotides not matched to a gene: 10. CDR3 sequence (DNA): TGTGCCAGCAGCCAAGTGTTCGAGACTAGCGTTTCAGATACGCAGTATTTT. It encodes CASSQVFETSVSDTQYF.

The genes are TRBV5-4 and TRBJ2-3; perhaps TRBD1 as D (5 bases). The CDR3 covers 16 residues. The V end lost 3 bases, the J end lost 0 bases, and 14 bases lay between the germline ends. Germline values: CDR1 SGHNT, CDR2 YYREEE (reference sequence). This CDR3 reads CASSSETEPSTDTQYF. CDR3 bases: TGTGCCAGCAGCTCAGAGACAGAACCTAGCACAGATACGCAGTATTTT. Full variable domain (remainder filled in from reference TRBV5-4 and TRBJ2-3): ETGVTQSPTHLIKTRGQQVTLRCSSQSGHNTVSWYQQALGQGPQFIFQYYREEENGRGNFPPRFSGLQFPNYSSELNVNALELDDSALYLCASSSETEPSTDTQYFGPGTRLTVL.

For the CDR3, the DNA is TGTGCCAGCAGTTTAGCAGGGTCGGGTGGCTACACCTTC. It yields the protein CASSLAGSGGYTF. This chain uses TRBV27 with TRBJ1-2; tentatively, D is TRBD1 (5 bases). With 2 bases removed from V and 7 bases from J, the gap between germline ends came to 11 bases. In germline, CDR1 is MNHEY, CDR2 SMNVEV (reference sequence). The CDR3 loop spans 13 amino acids.

The chain employs TRBV2 and TRBJ2-6; TRBD2 aligns across 9 bases. CDR3 size: 17 residues. Germline V gene lookup returns CDR1 SNHLY and CDR2 FYNNEI. J gave up 0 bases and V 1 base, and 1 base lay outside the gene matches. Written as DNA, the CDR3 is TGTGCCAGCAGTGAAGGCGGGAGGGCCTCTGGGGCCAACGTCCTGACTTTC. As protein: CASSEGGRASGANVLTF.

The gene calls are TRBV29-1 and TRBJ2-5; 11 positions agree with TRBD2. Trimming cost V 4 bases and J 3 bases; bases outside gene matches: 16. CDR3 size: 18 residues. CDR1 is SQVTM, CDR2 ANQGSEA, per germline. The CDR3 nucleotides read TGCAGCGTTGTGAATCCAACTAGCGGGAGCGTTAAAAAAGAGACCCAGTACTTC. This sequence encodes CSVVNPTSGSVKKETQYF. Supplemented by reference TRBV29-1 and TRBJ2-5, the full variable domain reads SAVISQKPSRDICQRGTSLTIQCQVDSQVTMMFWYRQQPGQSLTLIATANQGSEATYESGFVIDKFPISRPNLTFSTLTVSNMSPEDSSIYLCSVVNPTSGSVKKETQYFGPGTRLLVL.

J is TRBJ1-5 and V is TRBV6-5; 8 bases agree with TRBD1. Germline values: CDR1 MNHEY, CDR2 SVGAGI. Trimming removed 7 bases from V and 6 bases from J; junction bases left unmatched: 5. This CDR3 is built from 13 residues. The DNA for the CDR3 is TGTGCCAGCACTCAGGGGGCGGGTCAGCCCCAGCATTTT. Translated, it gives CASTQGAGQPQHF.

The rearrangement links TRBV6-5 to TRBJ1-1; 10 positions agree with TRBD1. The V and J ends lost 7 bases and 11 bases, in that order; junction bases with no gene match: 13. In germline, CDR1 is MNHEY, CDR2 SVGAGI. The CDR3 runs 14 residues. The CDR3 DNA is TGTGCCAGCATTTCGACAGGGGGCCTACGGTATGCTTTCTTT. Its translation is CASISTGGLRYAFF.

This chain connects TRBV28 to TRBJ1-4; a weak D match, TRBD1 (6 bases). This CDR3 region has 13 residues. The ends were cut back, 9 bases at V and 6 bases at J, with 14 bases in the middle. Germline V gene sequence: CDR1 MDHEN, CDR2 SYDVKM. For the CDR3, the DNA is TGTGCCAGTAACAGGGAGAGGTATGAAAAACTGTTTTTT. Its protein is CASNRERYEKLFF.